This T cell receptor (beta chain) was sequenced for a study of blood T cell repertoires in COVID-19. On the study more broadly: T cells, B-cell-depleted T cells, or PBMCs provided the cDNA or gDNA that served as material.

Per the authors' pipeline: By means of reference gene primer amplification, nucleated cell counts were estimated. Profiled with immunoSEQ multiplex PCR; TCRdb holds only in-frame clones, not every one. For V, J and clone size, that table is used; D and trimming come from the DNA. The sample lists nearly 55,000 clones, around 84% occurring once. The CDR3 covers 15 residues. The germline V gene has CDR1 MNHEY and CDR2 SVGAGI. The V gene end was trimmed by 8 bases and the J gene end by 3 bases; junction bases not matched to a gene: 12. The chain is built from TRBV6-5 and TRBJ2-7; 8 nucleotides agree with TRBD1. The TCR originated in a man between 70 and 80 years old with active COVID-19. Specimen: peripheral blood. CDR3 DNA: TGTGCCAGCGCAGTTCAAGGGACAGGTGTCTACGAGCAGTACTTC. It translates to CASAVQGTGVYEQYF.